A single sample gave rise to the 25 T cell receptor beta chains below, sequenced in a study of blood T cell repertoires in COVID-19. The assay was immunoSEQ multiplex PCR, and TCRdb's table has in-frame clones only and misses some. The table records 200,000 to 250,000 clones, around 82% of them present only once. The sequenced sample consisted of peripheral blood. The receptors stem from a woman older than 75 with acute or convalescent COVID-19.

This clone appeared a few times. The V and J genes are TRBV7-9 and TRBJ1-3, with a weak D call TRBD1 (5 bases). Trimming cost V 5 bases and J 0 bases, with 8 bases left between them. The CDR3 is made up of 14 amino acids. The germline V gene has CDR1 SEHNR and CDR2 FQNEAQ (reference sequence). The CDR3 nucleotides read TGTGCCAGCAGCGAAAGGGGCTCTGGAAACACCATATATTTT. Protein: CASSERGSGNTIYF.

The chain has TRBV7-2 and TRBJ1-2; TRBD1 agrees at 10 bases. The germline gives CDR1 SGHTA, CDR2 FQGNSA. The CDR3 consists of 16 residues. The junction had 8 bases not matched to a gene; V was cut back by 2 bases and J by 5 bases. The CDR3 DNA reads as TGTGCCAGCAGCTTACAAATCCGGGACAGGGGATATGGCTACACCTTC. Translating it yields CASSLQIRDRGYGYTF. Full variable domain (remainder filled in from reference TRBV7-2 and TRBJ1-2): GAGVSQSPSNKVTEKGKDVELRCDPISGHTALYWYRQSLGQGLEFLIYFQGNSAPDKSGLPSDRFSAERTGGSVSTLTIQRTQQEDSAVYLCASSLQIRDRGYGYTFGSGTRLTVV.

This chain joins TRBV6-4 and TRBJ2-5; TRBD2 agrees at 12 bases. Germline lookup yields CDR1 MRHNA and CDR2 SNTAGT. CDR3 length: 16 amino acids. The J segment lost 5 bases and the V segment lost 6 bases, leaving 10 bases of the junction unmatched. CDR3 protein: CASRDFLAGGPETQYF. CDR3 DNA: TGTGCCAGCAGGGATTTCCTAGCGGGGGGGCCGGAGACCCAGTACTTC.

The CDR3 spells CASSLLQGLNTEAFF. DNA for the CDR3: TGTGCCAGCAGCTTGCTACAGGGACTGAACACTGAAGCTTTCTTT. The chain links TRBV5-4 to TRBJ1-1; the D gene is possibly TRBD1 (6 bases). The CDR3 covers 15 residues. Germline V CDR1 and CDR2: SGHNT, YYREEE (reference sequence). Trimming cost V 1 base and J 0 bases, with 10 bases left between them.

Regarding this clone: Other DNA variants within this sample encode the same CDR3. V usage is TRBV3-1 (or the pseudogene TRBV3-2) and J usage is TRBJ2-3; possibly TRBD2 for D (6 bases). Germline CDR1 and CDR2: LGHDT and YNNKEL (reference sequence). The CDR3 loop spans 14 amino acids. Deletions cut 3 bases from V and 1 base from J, with 8 bases between. CDR3 sequence reads: CASSHGGRTDTQYF. CDR3 coding DNA: TGTGCCAGCAGCCACGGGGGACGCACAGATACGCAGTATTTT.

V gene TRBV7-9 combines with J gene TRBJ1-2; 7 nucleotides align to TRBD1. CDR3 size: 17 residues. The J segment lost 10 bases and the V segment lost 3 bases, leaving 20 bases of the junction unmatched. Germline loops: CDR1 SEHNR, CDR2 FQNEAQ (reference sequence). CDR3: CASSFLTGTDLLNAYTF. DNA for the CDR3: TGTGCCAGCAGCTTCCTTACCGGGACAGACCTATTAAACGCCTACACCTTC.

This clone was seen a few times. This chain connects TRBV5-4 to TRBJ1-1, with D unclear. From germline, CDR1 is SGHNT and CDR2 YYREEE (reference sequence). V lost 0 bases to trimming and J lost 2 bases, with 8 bases between them. This CDR3 contains 14 residues. CDR3 nucleotides: TGTGCCAGCAGCTTGGTAGGGAGTAACACTGAAGCTTTCTTT. It yields the protein CASSLVGSNTEAFF.

This clone appeared a single time. V and J are TRBV6-1 and TRBJ1-1; TRBD1 aligns across 8 bases. This CDR3 has 13 residues. Unmatched junction bases numbered 3, after V lost 7 bases and J lost 2 bases. CDR1 is MNHNS, CDR2 SASEGT, per germline. CDR3 DNA sequence: TGTGCCAGCACCACAGGGGGAAACACTGAAGCTTTCTTT. Translated: CASTTGGNTEAFF.

This rearrangement joins TRBV12-3 or TRBV12-4 to TRBJ1-1; a possible D gene is TRBD1 (6 bases). This CDR3 spans 12 amino acids. The V end was cut by 6 bases, the J end by 7 bases, with 12 bases between. The CDR3 DNA reads TGTGCCAGCAGCTATACACAGGGTGAAGCTTTCTTT. Amino acid sequence: CASSYTQGEAFF.

This chain connects TRBV19 to TRBJ1-2; D is uncertain. V shed 1 base and J shed 5 bases, with 14 bases lying between them. Per the germline V gene, CDR1 is LNHDA and CDR2 is SQIVND (reference sequence). The CDR3 is 15 residues long. The CDR3 bases are TGTGCCAGTAGTATAGCAGGCAGACCTACATATGGCTACACCTTC. Translated, it gives CASSIAGRPTYGYTF.

This clone appeared a few times. Other DNA variants within this sample encode the same CDR3. The chain has TRBV3-1 (or the pseudogene TRBV3-2) and TRBJ2-7; 9 bases align to TRBD2. V trimming: 3 bases; J trimming: 7 bases; junction bases outside the gene matches: 4. This CDR3 has 13 amino acids. The germline gives CDR1 LGHDT, CDR2 YNNKEL (reference sequence). CDR3: CASSQRGGSEQYF. Written as DNA, the CDR3 is TGTGCCAGCAGCCAGCGGGGGGGCTCTGAGCAGTACTTC.

This rearrangement joins TRBV19 to TRBJ1-2; 7 nucleotides align to TRBD1. Germline CDR1 is LNHDA and CDR2 is SQIVND (reference sequence). The V and J ends lost 4 bases and 2 bases, in that order; junction bases with no gene match: 4. CDR3 size: 14 residues. The CDR3 region has the DNA TGTGCCAGTAGTAGGGGACAGCCAAACTATGGCTACACCTTC. It specifies CASSRGQPNYGYTF.

This sequence joins TRBV5-5 and TRBJ1-3, with TRBD1 matching over 7 bases. Germline V gene sequence: CDR1 SGHKS, CDR2 YYEKEE (reference sequence). The CDR3 is 18 residues long. The trim removed 3 bases at V and 1 base at J, leaving 13 bases unmatched. The CDR3 reads CASSSNPGGDWSGNTIYF. For the CDR3, the DNA is TGTGCCAGCAGCTCCAATCCAGGGGGAGATTGGTCTGGAAACACCATATATTTT.

J is TRBJ1-5 and V is TRBV5-6; 7 bases align to TRBD1. CDR3 length: 14 amino acids. Germline V gives CDR1 SGHDT, CDR2 YYEEEE. J lost 5 bases, V lost 4 bases, and 6 bases had no gene match. The CDR3 protein is CASSKHRGYQPQHF. In nucleotides, the CDR3 is TGTGCCAGCAGCAAACACAGGGGTTATCAGCCCCAGCATTTT.

This sequence joins TRBV6-5 and TRBJ2-7; perhaps TRBD1 as D (6 bases). The CDR3 runs to 13 residues. From germline, CDR1 is MNHEY and CDR2 SVGAGI. Trimming shortened V by 0 bases and J by 6 bases, and 9 bases separated the two germline ends. The CDR3 region is CASSYSNRAEQYF. CDR3 bases: TGTGCCAGCAGTTACTCGAACAGGGCCGAGCAGTACTTC.

This chain links TRBV5-4 with TRBJ2-7; tentatively, D is TRBD1 (6 bases). This CDR3 comprises 13 residues. Deletions cut 2 bases from V and 2 bases from J, with 8 bases between. Germline V gene data show CDR1 as SGHNT and CDR2 as YYREEE (reference sequence). CDR3 residues: CASSLGTTYEQYF. The CDR3 DNA reads TGTGCCAGCAGCTTAGGGACAACCTACGAGCAGTACTTC. Filled out from reference TRBV5-4 and TRBJ2-7, the complete variable domain reads ETGVTQSPTHLIKTRGQQVTLRCSSQSGHNTVSWYQQALGQGPQFIFQYYREEENGRGNFPPRFSGLQFPNYSSELNVNALELDDSALYLCASSLGTTYEQYFGPGTRLTVT.

The chain is built from TRBV7-9 and TRBJ1-2, with 8 positions matching TRBD1. Trimming cost V 5 bases and J 8 bases; bases outside gene matches: 13. This CDR3 is built from 15 residues. CDR1 is SEHNR and CDR2 is FQNEAQ in the germline V gene (reference sequence). The DNA for the CDR3 is TGTGCCAGCAGCCGTGGACAGGGTGGTTCGGAGGGCTACACCTTC. Protein product: CASSRGQGGSEGYTF.

V and J are TRBV3-1 (or the pseudogene TRBV3-2) and TRBJ2-1; 10 bases align to TRBD2. The V gene end was trimmed by 4 bases and the J gene end by 7 bases; junction bases not matched to a gene: 16. This CDR3 has 18 amino acids. Germline CDR1 is LGHDT and CDR2 is YNNKEL (reference sequence). The CDR3 spells CASSLRRPTSGVTNEQFF. The CDR3 DNA is TGTGCCAGCAGCCTAAGAAGACCTACTAGCGGGGTTACGAATGAGCAGTTCTTC.

The chain links TRBV4-3 to TRBJ2-7; weak D call: TRBD1 (5 bases). The V gene's germline CDR1 is LGHNA and CDR2 YSLEER. This CDR3 spans 15 amino acids. The V and J ends lost 0 bases and 7 bases respectively, with 16 bases between them. CDR3 nucleotide sequence: TGCGCCAGCAGCCAAGATATTGGGGCTGTGGGGGAGCAGTACTTC. Amino acid sequence: CASSQDIGAVGEQYF.

The rearrangement links TRBV12-3 or TRBV12-4 to TRBJ2-1; D not certain. The ends were cut back, 3 bases at V and 12 bases at J, with 15 bases in the middle. This CDR3 has 13 amino acids. CDR3 DNA: TGTGCCAGCAGTTTGAGCGAATTTAGGCCGCAGTTCTTC. Translated: CASSLSEFRPQFF.

V gene TRBV4-2 combines with J gene TRBJ1-2, with D maybe TRBD1 (5 bases). Trimming took off 1 base at V and 0 bases at J, with 12 bases between the two ends. The CDR3 runs 16 residues. CDR1 is LGHNA and CDR2 is YNFKEQ in the germline V gene. DNA for the CDR3: TGTGCCAGCAGCCAAGGACAGCCTATGTCTAACTATGGCTACACCTTC. This translates into CASSQGQPMSNYGYTF.

V and J are TRBV5-4 and TRBJ1-4; the match to TRBD1 covers 8 bases. The ends lost 0 bases at V and 8 bases at J; junction bases unmatched: 6. Germline V lookup: CDR1 SGHNT, CDR2 YYREEE (reference sequence). This CDR3 is 15 amino acids long. In DNA form, the CDR3 reads TGTGCCAGCAGCTTGGACAGGGGGAGAGAGGAAAAACTGTTTTTT. Translated: CASSLDRGREEKLFF.

This chain connects TRBV5-1 to TRBJ2-2, with 7 bases lining up with TRBD2. This CDR3 region has 14 residues. V was clipped by 1 base and J by 4 bases; unmatched bases: 1. Germline CDR1 reads SGHRS; CDR2 reads YFSETQ. The CDR3 sequence: CASSLRTSTGELFF. CDR3 nucleotide sequence: TGCGCCAGCAGCTTGAGGACTAGCACCGGGGAGCTGTTTTTT.

With regard to this clone: Additional DNA sequences in this sample encode the identical CDR3. The chain employs TRBV10-3 and TRBJ1-5, with D unresolved. The CDR3 has 12 amino acids. With 0 bases removed from V and 6 bases from J, the gap between germline ends came to 3 bases. Germline V gives CDR1 ENHRY, CDR2 SYGVKD. The CDR3 sequence: CAISESRQPQHF. In nucleotides, the CDR3 is TGTGCCATCAGTGAGTCTCGTCAGCCCCAGCATTTT.

This sequence joins TRBV6-1 and TRBJ2-7, with D possibly being TRBD2 (5 bases). Germline V gives CDR1 MNHNS, CDR2 SASEGT. The ends were cut back, 3 bases at V and 1 base at J, with 16 bases in the middle. CDR3 size: 16 residues. In nucleotides, the CDR3 is TGTGCCAGCAGTGAGCCGGGATCCCCGGATTCCTACGAGCAGTACTTC. Protein product: CASSEPGSPDSYEQYF.